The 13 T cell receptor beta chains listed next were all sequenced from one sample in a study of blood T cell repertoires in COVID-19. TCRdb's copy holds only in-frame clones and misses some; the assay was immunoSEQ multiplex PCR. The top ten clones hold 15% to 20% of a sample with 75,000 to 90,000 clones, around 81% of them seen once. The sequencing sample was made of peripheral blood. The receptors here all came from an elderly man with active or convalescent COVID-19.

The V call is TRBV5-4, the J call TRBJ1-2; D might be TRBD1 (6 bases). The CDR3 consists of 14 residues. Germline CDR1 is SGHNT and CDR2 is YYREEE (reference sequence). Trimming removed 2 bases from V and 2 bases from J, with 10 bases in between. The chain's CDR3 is CASSFLQGNYGYTF. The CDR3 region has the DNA TGTGCCAGCAGCTTCTTACAGGGAAACTATGGCTACACCTTC.

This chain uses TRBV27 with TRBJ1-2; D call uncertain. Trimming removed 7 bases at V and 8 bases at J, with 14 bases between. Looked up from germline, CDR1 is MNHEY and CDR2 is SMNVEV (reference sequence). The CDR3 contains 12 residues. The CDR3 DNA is TGTGCCAGCAAACGGGGAGGTGGCGGCTACACCTTC. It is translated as CASKRGGGGYTF.

The CDR3 nucleotides read TGTGCCAGCAGTTACGAGGCCACAGATACGCAGTATTTT. As protein: CASSYEATDTQYF. J is TRBJ2-3 and V is TRBV6-5; D is unclear. This CDR3 region has 13 residues. The V gene lost 2 bases and the J gene lost 2 bases, with 5 bases spanning the gap. CDR1 and CDR2 from the germline V gene are MNHEY and SVGAGI.

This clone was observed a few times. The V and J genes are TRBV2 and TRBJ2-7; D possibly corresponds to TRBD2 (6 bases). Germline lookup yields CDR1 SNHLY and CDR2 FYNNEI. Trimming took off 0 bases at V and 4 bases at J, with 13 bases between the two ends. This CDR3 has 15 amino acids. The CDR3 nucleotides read TGTGCCAGCAGTGAAGCGGGTCGCGGGGAGTACGAGCAGTACGTC. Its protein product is CASSEAGRGEYEQYV.

The CDR3 bases are TGTGCCAGCAGTGGACAGTTGGTTTCGAGCAATCAGCCCCAGCATTTT. Amino acid sequence: CASSGQLVSSNQPQHF. V gene TRBV6-1 combines with J gene TRBJ1-5, with a tentative D call TRBD1 (5 bases). V lost 4 bases, J lost 1 base, and 14 bases lay in between. The length of the CDR3 is 16 residues. The germline V gene has CDR1 MNHNS and CDR2 SASEGT.

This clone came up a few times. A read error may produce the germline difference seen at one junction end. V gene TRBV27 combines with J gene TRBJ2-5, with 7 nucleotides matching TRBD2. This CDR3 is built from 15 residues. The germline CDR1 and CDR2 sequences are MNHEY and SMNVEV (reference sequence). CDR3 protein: CASSLSSGSQETQYF. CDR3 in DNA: TGTGCCAGCAGTCTATCTAGCGGAAGCCAAGAGACCCAGTACTTC.

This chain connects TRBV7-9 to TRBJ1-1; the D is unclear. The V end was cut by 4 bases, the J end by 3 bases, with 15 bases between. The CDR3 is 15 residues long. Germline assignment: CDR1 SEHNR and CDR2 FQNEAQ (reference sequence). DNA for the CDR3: TGTGCCAGCAGCTCAGGAGGGATTGGAGACACTGAAGCTTTCTTT. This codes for CASSSGGIGDTEAFF.

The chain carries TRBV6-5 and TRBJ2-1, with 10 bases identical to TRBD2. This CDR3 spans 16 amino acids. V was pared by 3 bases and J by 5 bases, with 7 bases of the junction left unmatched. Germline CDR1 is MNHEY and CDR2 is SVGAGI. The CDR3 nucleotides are TGTGCCAGCAGTTATAGGAAACTAGCGGGAAACAATGAGCAGTTCTTC. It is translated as CASSYRKLAGNNEQFF.

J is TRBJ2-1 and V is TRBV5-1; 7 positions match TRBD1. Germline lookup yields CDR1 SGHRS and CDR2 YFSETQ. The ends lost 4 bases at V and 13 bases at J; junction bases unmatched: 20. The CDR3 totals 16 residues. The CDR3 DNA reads TGCGCCAGCAGCGGCTCGAACAGGGGATTGGCCAATGCTCAGTTCTTC. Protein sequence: CASSGSNRGLANAQFF.

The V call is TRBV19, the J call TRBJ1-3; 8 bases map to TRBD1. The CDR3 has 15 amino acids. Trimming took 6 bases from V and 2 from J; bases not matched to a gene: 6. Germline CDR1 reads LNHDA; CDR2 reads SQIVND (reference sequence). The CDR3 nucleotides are TGTGCCAGTAGGACGACAGGGGCTACTGGAAACACCATATATTTT. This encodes CASRTTGATGNTIYF.

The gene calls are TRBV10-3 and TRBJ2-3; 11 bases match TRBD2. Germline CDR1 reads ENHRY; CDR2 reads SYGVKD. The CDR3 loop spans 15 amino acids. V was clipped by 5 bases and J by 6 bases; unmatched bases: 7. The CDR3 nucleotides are TGTGCCATCAGTACTAGCGGGGGAGCTATTGATACGCAGTATTTT. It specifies CAISTSGGAIDTQYF.

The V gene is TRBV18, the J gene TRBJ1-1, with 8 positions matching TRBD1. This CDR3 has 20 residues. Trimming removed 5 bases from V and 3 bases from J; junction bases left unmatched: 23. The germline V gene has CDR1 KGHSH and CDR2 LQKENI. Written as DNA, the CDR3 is TGTGCCAGCTCAAAAGAACTTGGGGACAGGTTCACGTCGTTACACACTGAAGCTTTCTTT. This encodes CASSKELGDRFTSLHTEAFF. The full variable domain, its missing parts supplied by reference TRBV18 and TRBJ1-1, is NAGVMQNPRHLVRRRGQEARLRCSPMKGHSHVYWYRQLPEEGLKFMVYLQKENIIDESGMPKERFSAEFPKEGPSILRIQQVVRGDSAAYFCASSKELGDRFTSLHTEAFFGQGTRLTVV.

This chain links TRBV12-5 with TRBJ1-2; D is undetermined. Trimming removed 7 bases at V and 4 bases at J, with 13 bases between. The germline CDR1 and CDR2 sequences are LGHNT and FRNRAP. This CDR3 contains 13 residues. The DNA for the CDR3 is TGTGCTAGTGCCCTTGACGGGTTCTATGGCTACACCTTC. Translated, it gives CASALDGFYGYTF.